This TCR beta chain emerged from a study of blood T cell repertoires in COVID-19. Looking at the study overall: Whether acute or convalescent, the COVID-19 samples came from the United States, Italy and Spain. Sample material is recorded as cDNA or gDNA derived from T cells, B-cell-depleted T cells, or PBMCs.

Donors were grouped by their self-reported clinical history. Trimming left V 2 bases short and J 6 bases short, with 12 bases between. This CDR3 is 15 amino acids long. The germline gives CDR1 SGDLS, CDR2 YYNGEE. Per the study methods: Quantification of nucleated cells was approximated via reference gene primer amplification. TCRdb keeps only in-frame clones here, not all; method: immunoSEQ multiplex PCR. The D gene and trimming were derived from the DNA, and the V and J assignments and clone size from that table. The profile shows fewer than 350,000 clones, 80% to 90% of them singletons. The sequenced sample was PBMCs or T cells enriched from blood (not recorded which). The genes are TRBV9 and TRBJ1-6; possibly TRBD1 for D (5 bases). The clonotype was recovered from a woman between 40 and 50 years old with acute COVID-19. CDR3 nucleotide sequence: TGTGCCAGCAGCGTGGGGGACTCATTTAATTCACCCCTCCACTTT. It yields the protein CASSVGDSFNSPLHF.